These T cell receptor beta chains were read from a single sample in a study of blood T cell repertoires in COVID-19. Generated by immunoSEQ multiplex PCR, the TCRdb table keeps only in-frame clones and is missing some. Altogether some 95,000 clones are present, about 80% being singletons, with the ten largest covering 6.5% to 9%. What was sequenced was peripheral blood. The receptors shown here come from a man between 65 and 80 years old with acute or convalescent COVID-19. Both conserved end residues are part of each CDR3. A D gene is named only where the DNA matches it firmly. Some rows have no size entry. The others give once, few or many, or a class for an expanded clone.

CASSQTGGAVNYGYTF	TGTGCCAGCAGCCAGACAGGGGGCGCGGTTAACTATGGCTACACCTTC	TRBV3-1/TRBV3-2	TRBJ1-2	NA	TRBD1
CASSSAGTGRGELFF	TGTGCCAGCAGCTCGGCCGGGACAGGGCGGGGGGAGCTGTTTTTT	TRBV6-5	TRBJ2-2	NA	TRBD1
CASSLELAGVNTGELFF	TGTGCCAGCAGCTTAGAACTAGCGGGAGTAAATACCGGGGAGCTGTTTTTT	TRBV7-8	TRBJ2-2	NA	TRBD2
CASSDQSGGNTIYF	TGTGCCAGCAGTGATCAGTCGGGGGGAAACACCATATATTTT	TRBV6-1	TRBJ1-3	medium-sized	NA
CASSFQATTGTEAFF	TGTGCCAGCAGCTTCCAAGCTACGACTGGCACTGAAGCTTTCTTT	TRBV7-3	TRBJ1-1	NA	NA
CAISESLGGGDTQYF	TGTGCCATCAGTGAGTCGTTGGGGGGGGGAGATACGCAGTATTTT	TRBV10-3	TRBJ2-3	NA	TRBD2
CASSPLRGVGTEAFF	TGTGCCAGCAGCCCTCTCCGAGGCGTAGGAACTGAAGCTTTCTTT	TRBV2	TRBJ1-1	few	NA
CASSQASPQSSELFF	TGTGCCAGCAGCCAAGCCTCTCCCCAGTCATCAGAACTGTTTTTT	TRBV4-2	TRBJ1-4	NA	NA
CASSLGEGNTEAFF	TGCGCCAGCAGCTTAGGTGAGGGGAACACTGAAGCTTTCTTT	TRBV5-1	TRBJ1-1	NA	NA
CASSLRRSMNTEAFF	TGTGCCAGCAGCTTACGCAGATCGATGAACACTGAAGCTTTCTTT	TRBV11-2	TRBJ1-1	few	NA
CASSPGTGVEKLFF	TGTGCCAGCAGCCCCGGGACAGGGGTTGAAAAACTGTTTTTT	TRBV9	TRBJ1-4	few	TRBD1
CASSPRVGSGGYNEQFF	TGTGCCAGCAGCCCCCGGGTTGGATCCGGTGGGTACAATGAGCAGTTCTTC	TRBV13	TRBJ2-1	NA	NA
CASSQETGARVAFF	TGTGCCAGCAGCCAAGAAACAGGGGCGAGGGTAGCTTTCTTT	TRBV3-1/TRBV3-2	TRBJ1-1	few	TRBD1
CASSGDRGSEAFF	TGCGCCAGCAGTGGGGACAGGGGATCTGAAGCTTTCTTT	TRBV10-2	TRBJ1-1	NA	TRBD1
CASSFSDTRNYGYTF	TGTGCCAGCAGCTTTAGCGACACTCGTAACTATGGCTACACCTTC	TRBV11-1	TRBJ1-2	NA	NA
CSVGGEAGTSIEIF	TGCAGCGTTGGAGGGGAGGCCGGGACTAGCATCGAGATCTTC	TRBV29-1	TRBJ2-1	few	TRBD2
CASSSLAGALTDTQYF	TGTGCCAGCAGCTCATTAGCGGGGGCCCTCACAGATACGCAGTATTTT	TRBV5-6	TRBJ2-3	few	TRBD2
CASSRDGGETQYF	TGCGCCAGCAGCAGAGATGGCGGCGAGACCCAGTACTTC	TRBV5-1	TRBJ2-5	NA	NA
CASAASGRASYNEQFF	TGCGCCAGCGCGGCTAGCGGGAGGGCCAGCTACAATGAGCAGTTCTTC	TRBV5-1	TRBJ2-1	once	TRBD2
CATSRRDRQETQYF	TGTGCCACCAGCAGAAGGGACAGGCAAGAGACCCAGTACTTC	TRBV15	TRBJ2-5	NA	TRBD1
CAISVAGTSGNPSTDTQYF	TGTGCCATCAGTGTTGCCGGGACTAGCGGGAACCCTAGCACAGATACGCAGTATTTT	TRBV10-3	TRBJ2-3	NA	TRBD2
CSVERLTGDTQYF	TGCAGCGTTGAAAGGCTGACGGGAGATACGCAGTATTTT	TRBV29-1	TRBJ2-3	NA	NA
CASSRRLTSGSWNEQFF	TGTGCCAGCAGCCGACGCCTTACTAGCGGGAGCTGGAATGAGCAGTTCTTC	TRBV14	TRBJ2-1	NA	TRBD2
CASRTGLPGEAFF	TGTGCCAGCAGGACAGGACTTCCCGGCGAAGCTTTCTTT	TRBV12-3/TRBV12-4	TRBJ1-1	NA	NA
CASSRERAVNTEAFF	TGTGCCAGCAGCCGCGAGAGGGCGGTGAACACTGAAGCTTTCTTT	TRBV7-9	TRBJ1-1	NA	NA
CSVAGVEQYF	TGCAGCGTTGCGGGGGTCGAGCAGTACTTC	TRBV29-1	TRBJ2-7	NA	NA
CASSFDTRSNQPQHF	TGTGCCAGCAGTTTCGACACCAGGAGCAATCAGCCCCAGCATTTT	TRBV28	TRBJ1-5	NA	NA
CASSLEAVGGNEQYF	TGCGCCAGCAGCTTGGAGGCAGTTGGAGGGAACGAGCAGTACTTC	TRBV5-1	TRBJ2-7	NA	NA
CASKPRGGLNEQFF	TGTGCCAGCAAGCCAAGGGGGGGGCTCAATGAGCAGTTCTTC	TRBV2	TRBJ2-1	NA	NA
CATLGGGAVKAGEQYF	TGTGCCACCCTAGGAGGAGGTGCAGTTAAGGCCGGCGAGCAGTACTTC	TRBV27	TRBJ2-7	NA	NA
CASSSSTSLRTGELFF	TGTGCCAGCAGCTCGTCTACTAGCTTGCGGACCGGGGAGCTGTTTTTT	TRBV7-3	TRBJ2-2	few	NA
CSAGGGAPFSYEQYF	TGCAGCGCCGGAGGGGGGGCACCCTTCTCCTACGAGCAGTACTTC	TRBV29-1	TRBJ2-7	few	NA
CASSPQDRGDQPQHF	TGTGCCAGCAGCCCGCAGGACAGGGGTGATCAGCCCCAGCATTTT	TRBV6-5	TRBJ1-5	once	TRBD1
CASSAGQGLDKNIQYF	TGTGCCAGCAGCGCAGGTCAGGGCCTGGACAAAAACATTCAGTACTTC	TRBV7-9	TRBJ2-4	NA	NA
CASSWTGPTDTQYF	TGCGCCAGCAGCTGGACAGGGCCCACAGATACGCAGTATTTT	TRBV10-1	TRBJ2-3	NA	TRBD1
CASSPTGDYGYTF	TGTGCCAGCTCACCAACAGGGGACTATGGCTACACCTTC	TRBV18	TRBJ1-2	NA	TRBD1
CASSFSGNHNEQFF	TGCGCCAGCAGCTTTTCGGGTAACCACAATGAGCAGTTCTTC	TRBV5-1	TRBJ2-1	NA	NA
CASAGQGVGAYEQYF	TGCGCCAGCGCGGGACAGGGGGTAGGGGCCTACGAGCAGTACTTC	TRBV5-1	TRBJ2-7	NA	TRBD1
CAISTQGPNTEAFF	TGTGCCATCAGTACACAGGGGCCCAACACTGAAGCTTTCTTT	TRBV10-3	TRBJ1-1	NA	TRBD1
CASSGWRSYEQYF	TGTGCCAGCAGCGGGTGGCGTTCCTACGAGCAGTACTTC	TRBV27	TRBJ2-7	few	NA
CASSQELPSSGNTIYF	TGCGCCAGCAGCCAAGAACTCCCGAGCTCTGGAAACACCATATATTTT	TRBV4-1	TRBJ1-3	NA	NA
CASSPRAAKNIQYF	TGTGCCAGCAGCCCGCGGGCAGCCAAAAACATTCAGTACTTC	TRBV13	TRBJ2-4	NA	NA
CASSYSTGPYEQYF	TGTGCCAGCAGTTACTCGACAGGGCCCTACGAGCAGTACTTC	TRBV6-5	TRBJ2-7	NA	TRBD1
CASSISPYPPNTEAFF	TGTGCCAGTAGTATAAGCCCGTACCCACCGAACACTGAAGCTTTCTTT	TRBV19	TRBJ1-1	NA	NA
CASSSTASTDTQYF	TGTGCCAGCAGTTCGACAGCTAGCACAGATACGCAGTATTTT	TRBV25-1	TRBJ2-3	NA	NA
CASSPPGDPYGYTF	TGTGCCAGCAGCCCCCCAGGGGATCCCTATGGCTACACCTTC	TRBV5-5	TRBJ1-2	NA	NA